These T cell receptor beta chains were read from a single sample in a study of T cells after yellow fever vaccination. TCRdb fed the 5' RACE reads into MiXCR, producing one record per CDR3 protein. Among 400,000 or so distinct CDR3 sequences, about 17% were seen once, and the ten largest hold roughly 19%. Material: PBMCs, obtained before the yellow fever booster vaccination. The receptors here all came from a man aged 18 to 35 who received the YFV17D yellow fever vaccine. CDR3s include the opening cysteine and the closing phenylalanine or tryptophan. The order of the fields is clone size, J gene, D gene, V gene, CDR3 protein, CDR3 DNA. D genes are given only for firm matches. Clone size appears in some rows only: once, few, many, or a class for an expanded clone.

size: few
J: TRBJ2-1
D: .
V: TRBV7-2
CDR3: CASSLSSPYNEQFF
DNA: TGTGCCAGCAGCTTATCTAGCCCCTACAATGAGCAGTTCTTC

size: few
J: TRBJ1-2
D: TRBD1
V: TRBV6-5
CDR3: CASSLRDRSSATF
DNA: TGTGCCAGCAGCCTCCGGGACAGGTCTTCCGCCACCTTC

size: .
J: TRBJ1-6
D: .
V: TRBV5-1
CDR3: CASSLARENSPLHF
DNA: TGCGCCAGCAGCTTGGCCAGAGAGAATTCACCCCTCCACTTT

size: few
J: TRBJ1-1
D: .
V: TRBV12-3/TRBV12-4
CDR3: CASGLRAGGSGEAFF
DNA: TGTGCCAGCGGGCTCAGGGCGGGGGGCTCGGGTGAAGCTTTCTTT

size: few
J: TRBJ2-7
D: TRBD1
V: TRBV6-5
CDR3: CASSYGTGENYEQYF
DNA: TGTGCCAGCAGTTATGGGACAGGGGAAAATTACGAGCAGTACTTC

size: few
J: TRBJ2-7
D: .
V: TRBV30
CDR3: CAWNPGSDEQYF
DNA: TGTGCCTGGAACCCAGGGTCAGACGAGCAGTACTTC

size: few
J: TRBJ1-1
D: TRBD1
V: TRBV20-1
CDR3: CSACTGGGTEAFF
DNA: TGCAGTGCGTGCACAGGGGGAGGCACTGAAGCTTTCTTT

size: few
J: TRBJ2-3
D: TRBD2
V: TRBV9
CDR3: CASSSTASGGGTDTQYF
DNA: TGTGCCAGCAGCTCAACGGCTAGCGGGGGGGGAACAGATACGCAGTATTTT

size: .
J: TRBJ2-3
D: .
V: TRBV12-5
CDR3: CASGLVRVGGASTDTQYF
DNA: TGTGCTAGTGGTTTGGTACGAGTCGGAGGGGCGAGCACAGATACGCAGTATTTT

size: .
J: TRBJ1-3
D: .
V: TRBV12-3/TRBV12-4
CDR3: CASTRTYKPENTIYF
DNA: TGTGCCAGCACCCGGACATACAAGCCCGAAAACACCATATATTTT

size: .
J: TRBJ1-1
D: .
V: TRBV29-1
CDR3: CSVSRWSAEAFF
DNA: TGCAGCGTGAGTAGATGGAGCGCTGAAGCTTTCTTT

size: .
J: TRBJ2-5
D: TRBD1
V: TRBV4-3
CDR3: CASSRIQGARETQYF
DNA: TGCGCCAGCAGCCGCATTCAGGGGGCTAGGGAGACCCAGTACTTC

size: .
J: TRBJ2-1
D: .
V: TRBV4-3
CDR3: CASSQAAGTYNEQFF
DNA: TGCGCCAGCAGCCAAGCCGCGGGGACCTACAATGAGCAGTTCTTC

size: few
J: TRBJ2-1
D: .
V: TRBV29-1
CDR3: CSVTEAYNEQFF
DNA: TGCAGCGTAACGGAGGCCTACAATGAGCAGTTCTTC

size: few
J: TRBJ2-2
D: .
V: TRBV7-3
CDR3: CASSLQRTGELFF
DNA: TGTGCCAGCAGCTTACAACGGACCGGGGAGCTGTTTTTT

size: many
J: TRBJ2-3
D: TRBD2
V: TRBV29-1
CDR3: CSVTPGGGADTQYF
DNA: TGCAGCGTTACCCCCGGGGGGGGCGCAGATACGCAGTATTTT

size: .
J: TRBJ2-3
D: .
V: TRBV4-3
CDR3: CASSQGGIGSTDTQYF
DNA: TGCGCCAGCAGCCAAGGAGGGATAGGTAGCACAGATACGCAGTATTTT

size: many
J: TRBJ2-1
D: .
V: TRBV29-1
CDR3: CSVVVQGRHNEQFF
DNA: TGCAGCGTTGTCGTGCAGGGGCGGCACAATGAGCAGTTCTTC

size: few
J: TRBJ2-1
D: TRBD2
V: TRBV2
CDR3: CASSRRASGGGNEQFF
DNA: TGTGCCAGCAGTCGTCGCGCTAGCGGGGGAGGGAATGAGCAGTTCTTC

size: few
J: TRBJ2-5
D: .
V: TRBV20-1
CDR3: CSARYTETQYF
DNA: TGCAGTGCTAGATATACGGAGACCCAGTACTTC

size: few
J: TRBJ2-1
D: TRBD1
V: TRBV29-1
CDR3: CSVHRGNEQFF
DNA: TGCAGCGTCCACAGGGGCAATGAGCAGTTCTTC

size: few
J: TRBJ2-2
D: TRBD2
V: TRBV4-1
CDR3: CASSPTVAGGSPGELFF
DNA: TGCGCCAGCAGCCCAACGGTAGCGGGGGGAAGCCCCGGGGAGCTGTTTTTT

size: many
J: TRBJ1-6
D: .
V: TRBV20-1
CDR3: CSARVGNPLGPLHF
DNA: TGCAGTGCTAGAGTGGGCAACCCATTAGGACCCCTCCACTTT

size: .
J: TRBJ2-5
D: .
V: TRBV19
CDR3: CASSTVPGDLETQYF
DNA: TGTGCCAGTAGTACAGTACCAGGGGATCTAGAGACCCAGTACTTC